The rows below give T cell receptor beta chains drawn from one sample of a study of neoadjuvant anti-PD-1 for oral cavity cancer. Only in-frame clones appear in the TCRdb table, and some are missing; sequencing was by immunoSEQ multiplex PCR. The sample records 84,000 or so clones, about 80% being singletons. The sample here was PBMCs, taken before nivolumab (anti-PD-1) treatment. These receptors originate from a person aged 40-85 years with oral cavity squamous cell carcinoma. CDR3s include the opening cysteine and the closing phenylalanine or tryptophan. A D gene is named only where the DNA matches it firmly. Part of the rows lack a size; the others show once, few, many or a class for expanded clones.

.,TRBV28,TRBJ2-7,.,CASSLGWGDGFYEQYF,TGTGCCAGCAGTCTCGGATGGGGGGACGGATTCTACGAGCAGTACTTC
.,TRBV6-5,TRBJ2-7,.,CASRSDRTGEQYF,TGTGCCAGCAGATCCGACAGGACGGGCGAGCAGTACTTC
.,TRBV9,TRBJ1-3,many,CASSLQGDTIYF,TGTGCCAGCAGCCTACAGGGTGACACCATATATTTT
.,TRBV19,TRBJ1-5,.,CASSTTVLTNQPQHF,TGTGCCAGTAGTACGACAGTTCTCACTAATCAGCCCCAGCATTTT
TRBD2,TRBV30,TRBJ2-1,.,CAWSAGLAGSNEQFF,TGTGCCTGGAGTGCAGGACTAGCGGGATCGAATGAGCAGTTCTTC
.,TRBV5-6,TRBJ1-5,.,CASSGVGDQPQHF,TGTGCCAGCAGCGGCGTAGGGGATCAGCCCCAGCATTTT
.,TRBV6-1,TRBJ2-7,once,CASRALGDLQYEQYF,TGTGCCAGCAGGGCTTTGGGGGACCTTCAATACGAGCAGTACTTC
.,TRBV7-8,TRBJ1-1,.,CASSFIGGLNTEAFF,TGTGCCAGCAGCTTCATCGGGGGGTTGAACACTGAAGCTTTCTTT
TRBD1,TRBV7-2,TRBJ2-7,.,CASSSDRGTYEQYF,TGTGCCAGCAGCTCAGACAGGGGCACCTACGAGCAGTACTTC
TRBD2,TRBV11-2,TRBJ2-1,.,CASNQLETSGRKQFF,TGTGCCAGCAACCAGCTGGAGACTAGCGGGAGGAAGCAGTTCTTC
TRBD1,TRBV2,TRBJ1-1,.,CASSEQGDRTEAFF,TGTGCCAGCAGTGAACAGGGGGATCGGACTGAAGCTTTCTTT
TRBD1,TRBV5-1,TRBJ2-7,.,CASSSTDRGHHEQYF,TGCGCCAGCAGCTCGACGGACAGGGGGCATCACGAGCAGTACTTC
TRBD2,TRBV6-5,TRBJ2-5,.,CASSWGTSGRETQYF,TGTGCCAGCAGTTGGGGGACTAGCGGGAGGGAGACCCAGTACTTC
.,TRBV19,TRBJ2-5,.,CASSPGGGGTQYF,TGTGCCAGTAGTCCCGGGGGAGGAGGGACCCAGTACTTC
TRBD1,TRBV13,TRBJ2-2,.,CASRRTGNTGELFF,TGTGCCAGCAGACGGACAGGGAACACCGGGGAGCTGTTTTTT
TRBD1,TRBV6-5,TRBJ1-4,.,CASRAGTDNEKLFF,TGTGCCAGCAGGGCCGGGACAGATAATGAAAAACTGTTTTTT
.,TRBV14,TRBJ1-1,.,CASRPAPLLNTEAFF,TGTGCCAGCAGACCTGCCCCATTATTGAACACTGAAGCTTTCTTT
.,TRBV19,TRBJ2-3,.,CASSIQGWGTDTQYF,TGTGCCAGTAGTATCCAGGGGTGGGGCACAGATACGCAGTATTTT
.,TRBV9,TRBJ2-1,once,CASSVDLGSSYNEQFF,TGTGCCAGCAGCGTAGATCTAGGCAGCTCCTACAATGAGCAGTTCTTC
.,TRBV7-2,TRBJ1-1,.,CASSLVGTANTEAFF,TGTGCCAGCAGCTTAGTGGGGACGGCAAACACTGAAGCTTTCTTT
TRBD2,TRBV6-1,TRBJ2-5,.,CASLLGGSTQYF,TGTGCCAGCCTCCTCGGGGGGTCGACCCAGTACTTC
TRBD2,TRBV6-5,TRBJ2-7,once,CASRLSASGAYEQYF,TGTGCCAGCAGACTCTCGGCTAGCGGGGCTTACGAGCAGTACTTC
.,TRBV6-1,TRBJ2-5,.,CASSVSGKETQYF,TGTGCCAGCAGTGTTAGCGGCAAAGAGACCCAGTACTTC
.,TRBV5-1,TRBJ1-2,few,CASKGIGGDYGYTF,TGCGCCAGCAAAGGGATAGGGGGTGACTATGGCTACACCTTC
.,TRBV5-1,TRBJ2-7,.,CASSLPQRAESYEQYF,TGCGCCAGCAGCTTGCCCCAACGTGCAGAATCCTACGAGCAGTACTTC
.,TRBV10-3,TRBJ2-7,.,CAISESLDRSYEQYF,TGTGCCATCAGTGAGAGCCTAGATCGATCCTACGAGCAGTACTTC
TRBD1,TRBV6-7,TRBJ2-1,.,CASSYSGGQADSSYNEQFF,TGTGCCAGCAGTTACTCGGGGGGACAGGCAGATAGCTCCTACAATGAGCAGTTCTTC
.,TRBV6-6,TRBJ1-5,.,CASSFTGRNQPQHF,TGTGCCAGCAGTTTTACAGGACGCAATCAGCCCCAGCATTTT
.,TRBV7-8,TRBJ2-4,.,CASSLGSQGLNIQYF,TGTGCCAGCAGCTTAGGTAGCCAGGGACTAAACATTCAGTACTTC
.,TRBV19,TRBJ1-5,.,CASSINEGLTQHF,TGTGCCAGTAGTATCAATGAGGGCTTGACCCAGCATTTT
.,TRBV5-2,TRBJ1-2,.,CASKACRDYGYTF,TGTGCCAGCAAAGCATGTCGAGACTATGGCTACACCTTC
TRBD1,TRBV7-3,TRBJ2-1,.,CASSLTYSTGVDEQFF,TGTGCCAGCAGCTTAACGTATTCAACAGGGGTGGATGAGCAGTTCTTC
.,TRBV15,TRBJ2-7,.,CATSRGAPGINEQYF,TGTGCCACCAGCAGAGGGGCTCCTGGGATTAACGAGCAGTACTTC
.,TRBV28,TRBJ1-5,few,CATTMMAGAGQPQHF,TGTGCCACGACGATGATGGCCGGCGCTGGACAGCCCCAGCATTTT
TRBD1,TRBV19,TRBJ1-5,.,CASSIGTGYNQPQHF,TGTGCCAGTAGTATAGGGACAGGTTATAATCAGCCCCAGCATTTT
TRBD2,TRBV4-1,TRBJ2-5,few,CASSQDGTSGRIGETQYF,TGCGCCAGCAGCCAAGACGGGACTAGCGGGAGGATTGGCGAGACCCAGTACTTC
.,TRBV7-2,TRBJ2-1,.,CASGQNNEQFF,TGTGCCAGCGGACAAAACAATGAGCAGTTCTTC
.,TRBV5-1,TRBJ2-5,.,CASSLYSLTQETQYF,TGCGCCAGCAGCTTGTATTCCCTGACCCAAGAGACCCAGTACTTC
TRBD1,TRBV4-1,TRBJ1-2,.,CASSRGQGAISDGYTF,TGCGCCAGCAGCCGCGGACAGGGGGCGATCTCCGATGGCTACACCTTC
.,TRBV10-1,TRBJ2-7,.,CASCISYEQYF,TGCGCCAGTTGTATCTCCTACGAGCAGTACTTC
TRBD2,TRBV5-1,TRBJ2-3,.,CASSLPSGFTDTQYF,TGCGCCAGCAGCTTGCCTAGCGGGTTCACAGATACGCAGTATTTT
.,TRBV7-9,TRBJ2-1,.,CASSLVVLEQFF,TGTGCCAGCAGCTTAGTTGTACTTGAGCAGTTCTTC
TRBD2,TRBV10-3,TRBJ2-1,.,CAITLDGGNEQFF,TGTGCCATCACCCTTGACGGGGGGAATGAGCAGTTCTTC
TRBD1,TRBV11-2,TRBJ2-7,.,CASSLAQGSEQYF,TGTGCCAGCAGCTTAGCACAGGGGAGTGAGCAGTACTTC
.,TRBV29-1,TRBJ2-3,.,CSATEGTDTQYF,TGCAGCGCTACAGAGGGGACAGATACGCAGTATTTT
.,TRBV7-3,TRBJ1-1,.,CASSSPPEVDVNTEAFF,TGTGCCAGCAGCTCTCCCCCTGAGGTGGACGTGAACACTGAAGCTTTCTTT
.,TRBV6-5,TRBJ2-3,.,CASSYSYRGATDTQYF,TGTGCCAGCAGTTACTCGTATCGCGGGGCCACAGATACGCAGTATTTT
.,TRBV15,TRBJ1-5,.,CATARESNQPQHF,TGTGCCACCGCCAGGGAAAGCAATCAGCCCCAGCATTTT
TRBD1,TRBV7-9,TRBJ1-2,.,CASSSGQGADYGYTF,TGTGCCAGCAGCTCGGGACAGGGGGCTGACTATGGCTACACCTTC
.,TRBV4-2,TRBJ1-1,.,CASSQVQGRDTEAFF,TGTGCCAGCAGCCAAGTTCAGGGAAGGGACACTGAAGCTTTCTTT
TRBD1,TRBV10-3,TRBJ2-7,.,CAISIGTGVSYEQYF,TGTGCCATCAGTATAGGGACAGGGGTGTCCTACGAGCAGTACTTC
.,TRBV27,TRBJ2-5,.,CASSSTLRTKQETQYF,TGTGCCAGCAGTTCCACTTTGCGAACTAAGCAAGAGACCCAGTACTTC
.,TRBV10-3,TRBJ2-7,.,CAIREEYEQYF,TGTGCCATCAGGGAAGAGTACGAGCAGTACTTC
TRBD1,TRBV2,TRBJ1-3,.,CATIGTATGNTIYF,TGTGCCACCATCGGGACAGCGACTGGAAACACCATATATTTT
TRBD2,TRBV6-1,TRBJ2-1,.,CASSVGGTSWYEQFF,TGTGCCAGCAGTGTAGGAGGGACTAGCTGGTACGAGCAGTTCTTC